Sequencing of this T cell receptor (beta chain) was carried out in a study of T cell responses to AZD1222 COVID-19 vaccine. The V end lost 0 bases, the J end lost 5 bases, and 8 bases lay between the germline ends. The length of the CDR3 is 14 residues. In germline, CDR1 is ENHRY, CDR2 SYGVKD. The data were produced by immunoSEQ multiplex PCR, yet TCRdb's version contains in-frame clones alone and is incomplete. The sample includes nearly 110,000 clones, approximately 90% of them seen just once. This sequence was found in an adult who received the AZD1222 COVID-19 vaccine. The V call is TRBV10-3, the J call TRBJ1-5; D is undetermined. Sequenced here: peripheral blood, sampled 28 days after the second AZD1222 dose. The CDR3 loop reads CAISESQQDQPQHF. The CDR3 DNA reads TGTGCCATCAGTGAGTCCCAACAAGATCAGCCCCAGCATTTT.